These 27 T cell receptor beta chains originate from one sample sequenced in a study of cytomegalovirus exposure and HLA in healthy donors. Amplification used 60 Vbeta primers and 13 Jbeta primers. TCRdb keeps only in-frame clones here, not all; method: immunoSEQ multiplex PCR. The sample's table shows 130,000 to 150,000 clones. The source material was PBMCs. The origin of the receptors is a woman between 50 and 59 years old in good health and CMV-seronegative.

The chain recombines TRBV6-5 with TRBJ1-1; TRBD1 matches at 8 bases. The CDR3 contains 13 residues. Per germline, CDR1 MNHEY and CDR2 SVGAGI. Germline trimming cut 7 bases from V and 5 bases from J; bases unmatched to any gene: 6. CDR3: CASKDRGGTEAFF. CDR3 DNA sequence: TGTGCCAGCAAAGACAGGGGCGGTACTGAAGCTTTCTTT.

The chain combines TRBV5-6 with TRBJ1-2, with D possibly being TRBD1 (5 bases). The V and J ends lost 5 bases and 4 bases respectively, with 18 bases between them. This CDR3 has 15 amino acids. CDR1 is SGHDT and CDR2 is YYEEEE in the germline V gene. CDR3 sequence (DNA): TGTGCCAGCAGTACGCACGATTCAGGGCCCTATGGCTACACCTTC. Encoded protein: CASSTHDSGPYGYTF.

The gene calls are TRBV6-1 and TRBJ2-2; D is unclear. Germline V CDR1 and CDR2: MNHNS, SASEGT. The CDR3 spans 15 residues. Trimming left V 5 bases short and J 5 bases short, with 15 bases between. The CDR3 DNA follows: TGTGCCAGCAGTCGTACCCCCCTACTTACCGGGGAGCTGTTTTTT. This encodes CASSRTPLLTGELFF.

CDR3 loop: CASSAPTAYEQYF. The CDR3, as DNA: TGTGCCAGCTCAGCCCCGACTGCCTACGAGCAGTACTTC. This sequence joins TRBV18 and TRBJ2-7; D is unclear. The germline V gene has CDR1 KGHSH and CDR2 LQKENI. V was clipped by 5 bases and J by 2 bases, with 10 bases between them. The CDR3 covers 13 residues.

V and J are TRBV27 and TRBJ2-3, with 9 bases aligning to TRBD2. Germline V lookup: CDR1 MNHEY, CDR2 SMNVEV (reference sequence). V dropped 3 bases and J dropped 4; count of bases not matched to a gene: 5. This CDR3 contains 15 residues. The DNA of the CDR3 is TGTGCCAGCAGTTTCTCAGCGGGGGGCGCAGATACGCAGTATTTT. Its protein product is CASSFSAGGADTQYF.

The genes are TRBV4-2 and TRBJ1-2, with TRBD1 matching 7 bases. Germline V gene lookup returns CDR1 LGHNA and CDR2 YNFKEQ. The V gene end was trimmed by 0 bases and the J gene end by 6 bases; junction bases not matched to a gene: 7. The CDR3 runs to 15 residues. CDR3 sequence (DNA): TGTGCCAGCAGCCAAGAGGGGCACAGGGGTAATGGCTACACCTTC. Its translation is CASSQEGHRGNGYTF.

The CDR3 is CASSVAQGNEAFF. CDR3 nucleotide sequence: TGTGCCAGCAGCGTGGCACAGGGTAATGAAGCTTTCTTT. The chain uses TRBV9 and TRBJ1-1, with D possibly TRBD1 on 6 matching bases. Germline V gene sequence: CDR1 SGDLS, CDR2 YYNGEE. This CDR3 has 13 amino acids. The V and J ends lost 2 bases and 7 bases respectively, with 12 bases between them.

Note on this clone: The same CDR3 can be traced to other DNA sequences in this sample. The chain is built from TRBV30 and TRBJ1-5, with D possibly being TRBD1 (5 bases). There are 13 residues in the CDR3. The germline V gene encodes CDR1 GTSNPN and CDR2 SVGIG (reference sequence). Trimming removed 0 bases from V and 2 bases from J, with 5 bases in between. CDR3 DNA sequence: TGTGCCTGGAGTGTACAGGGCAATCAGCCCCAGCATTTT. Its translation: CAWSVQGNQPQHF.

V is TRBV10-3 and J is TRBJ2-1, with TRBD1 identical over 9 bases. V gave up 9 bases and J gave up 6 bases; unmatched junction bases: 9. There are 14 residues in the CDR3. Germline V gives CDR1 ENHRY, CDR2 SYGVKD. The CDR3, as DNA: TGTGCCATTATGGGACAGGGAAATCCCAATGAGCAGTTCTTC. This gives the protein CAIMGQGNPNEQFF.

This chain connects TRBV30 to TRBJ2-5; 10 bases match TRBD1. CDR1 GTSNPN and CDR2 SVGIG come from the germline V gene (reference sequence). J was trimmed by 6 bases and V by 5 bases; bases with no gene match: 6. The CDR3 contains 13 residues. CDR3 region: CAWETGGAKTQYF. The CDR3 nucleotides are TGTGCCTGGGAGACAGGGGGCGCGAAGACCCAGTACTTC.

For the CDR3, the DNA is TGCGCCAGCAGCGAGAACGGGGAGCTGTTTTTT. This codes for CASSENGELFF. V and J are TRBV4-1 and TRBJ2-2; D call uncertain. Trimming removed 5 bases at V and 7 bases at J, with 5 bases between. The CDR3 extends over 11 amino acids. Germline V CDR1 and CDR2: MGHRA, YSYEKL.

This chain links TRBV7-9 with TRBJ1-2; 7 bases line up with TRBD1. V lost 2 bases and J lost 6; bases outside the gene matches: 15. Germline CDR1 is SEHNR and CDR2 is FQNEAQ (reference sequence). The CDR3 loop spans 17 amino acids. The CDR3 loop reads CASSLPRGTDRLNGYTF. Written as DNA, the CDR3 is TGTGCCAGCAGCTTACCCCGGGGGACAGATCGCCTGAATGGCTACACCTTC. The full variable domain, rest sourced from reference TRBV7-9 and TRBJ1-2, is DTGVSQNPRHKITKRGQNVTFRCDPISEHNRLYWYRQTLGQGPEFLTYFQNEAQLEKSRLLSDRFSAERPKGSFSTLEIQRTEQGDSAMYLCASSLPRGTDRLNGYTFGSGTRLTVV.

The chain has TRBV9 and TRBJ1-5, with D possibly matching TRBD1 (5 bases). V lost 3 bases and J 0 bases, leaving 7 bases between the germline ends. This CDR3 contains 14 residues. Germline V gene sequence: CDR1 SGDLS, CDR2 YYNGEE. CDR3 loop: CASSGQNSNQPQHF. CDR3 in DNA: TGTGCCAGCAGCGGACAGAATAGCAATCAGCCCCAGCATTTT.

The gene calls are TRBV7-3 and TRBJ2-1; the match to TRBD2 covers 8 bases. The V gene end was trimmed by 5 bases and the J gene end by 7 bases; junction bases not matched to a gene: 13. The CDR3 runs to 16 residues. CDR1 is SGHTA, CDR2 FQGTGA, per germline. The DNA for the CDR3 is TGTGCCAGCAGCCCAAGGACTAACCGGGGGGGGAATGAGCAGTTCTTC. Encoded protein: CASSPRTNRGGNEQFF.

The CDR3 DNA follows: TGCGCCAGCAGCTTGGGTAGCGGGAGGACCTCCCGGACAGATACGCAGTATTTT. It yields the protein CASSLGSGRTSRTDTQYF. The chain combines TRBV5-1 with TRBJ2-3, with 10 bases lining up with TRBD2. The germline gives CDR1 SGHRS, CDR2 YFSETQ. V trimming: 0 bases; J trimming: 3 bases; junction bases outside the gene matches: 10. The CDR3 runs to 18 residues.

The chain carries TRBV5-1 and TRBJ2-5; 7 bases agree with TRBD1. This CDR3 spans 15 amino acids. Germline trimming cut 4 bases from V and 1 base from J; bases unmatched to any gene: 7. Germline V gene lookup returns CDR1 SGHRS and CDR2 YFSETQ. The CDR3 spells CASSISTGLQETQYF. In DNA form, the CDR3 reads TGCGCCAGCAGCATATCGACAGGGCTCCAAGAGACCCAGTACTTC.

V is TRBV19 and J is TRBJ2-3, with 9 bases identical to TRBD2. Per germline, CDR1 LNHDA and CDR2 SQIVND (reference sequence). Trimming at V came to 2 bases and at J to 3 bases, leaving 6 bases not matched to a gene. There are 16 residues in the CDR3. The CDR3 region has the DNA TGTGCCAGTAGTATAAGGAGAAGCGGGGGGACAGATACGCAGTATTTT. It translates to CASSIRRSGGTDTQYF.

The chain recombines TRBV7-3 with TRBJ1-1; 9 nucleotides agree with TRBD1. CDR1 is SGHTA and CDR2 is FQGTGA in the germline V gene. The CDR3 covers 15 residues. V lost 5 bases, J lost 1 base, and 5 bases stayed unmatched. The CDR3 DNA sequence: TGTGCCAGCAGCATTATGGGACAGGGGAACACTGAAGCTTTCTTT. Its protein product is CASSIMGQGNTEAFF.

The chain couples TRBV5-1 to TRBJ2-3, with a tentative D call TRBD1 (7 bases). Trimming shortened V by 0 bases and J by 4 bases, and 12 bases separated the two germline ends. Germline V lookup: CDR1 SGHRS, CDR2 YFSETQ. This CDR3 region has 15 residues. The CDR3 DNA is TGCGCCAGCAGCTTGGATGGCAGGGGGGCAGATACGCAGTATTTT. Translated: CASSLDGRGADTQYF.

For the CDR3, the DNA is TGTGCCTGGGCAACCGGGACAGGGAGTAGCAATCAGCCCCAGCATTTT. It encodes CAWATGTGSSNQPQHF. The rearrangement joins TRBV30 to TRBJ1-5; 9 bases fit TRBD1. The CDR3 has 16 residues. The J segment lost 0 bases and the V segment lost 5 bases, leaving 8 bases of the junction unmatched. Germline CDR1 reads GTSNPN; CDR2 reads SVGIG (reference sequence).

The rearrangement joins TRBV6-5 to TRBJ2-7, with TRBD2 matching 7 bases. CDR1 and CDR2 from the germline V gene are MNHEY and SVGAGI. V lost 5 bases and J lost 2; bases outside the gene matches: 6. The CDR3 has 14 amino acids. DNA for the CDR3: TGTGCCAGCAGTCGGACTAGAACCCCCTACGAGCAGTACTTC. Protein: CASSRTRTPYEQYF.

The CDR3 reads CASSPLAGGRGLSYNEQFF. DNA of the CDR3: TGCGCCAGCAGCCCTCTAGCGGGGGGGCGGGGTCTTTCCTACAATGAGCAGTTCTTC. This chain uses TRBV5-1 with TRBJ2-1; 12 nucleotides align to TRBD2. V gave up 4 bases and J gave up 1 base; unmatched junction bases: 12. Germline CDR1 reads SGHRS; CDR2 reads YFSETQ. The CDR3 is 19 residues long.

The rearrangement uses TRBV4-1 and TRBJ2-4, with 7 bases that match TRBD2. CDR3 length: 17 amino acids. The trim removed 1 base at V and 2 bases at J, leaving 8 bases unmatched. The germline CDR1 and CDR2 sequences are MGHRA and YSYEKL. The CDR3 sequence is CASSQATLAGPKNIQYF. In DNA form, the CDR3 reads TGCGCCAGCAGCCAAGCGACCTTAGCGGGTCCCAAAAACATTCAGTACTTC.

V is TRBV11-1 and J is TRBJ2-7; D might be TRBD1 (5 bases). V lost 6 bases, J lost 2 bases, and 17 bases lay in between. The germline CDR1 and CDR2 sequences are SGHAT and FQDESV (reference sequence). The CDR3 length is 15 residues. The CDR3 bases are TGTGCCAGCAGTCCCAATACAGGACCTACCTACGAGCAGTACTTC. Protein sequence: CASSPNTGPTYEQYF.

The chain has TRBV7-6 and TRBJ2-7, with a possible D match to TRBD2 (7 bases). CDR1 and CDR2 from the germline V gene are SGHVS and FNYEAQ. The CDR3 extends over 15 amino acids. Deletions cut 1 base from V and 1 base from J, with 11 bases between. Here the CDR3 DNA reads TGTGCCAGCAGCTTAGAAGGGGGGGCTTCCTACGAGCAGTACTTC. It yields the protein CASSLEGGASYEQYF.

CDR3 sequence (DNA): TGTGCCAGCAGCCAACATTTGGGAGGGGATACCGGGGAGCTGTTTTTT. Protein product: CASSQHLGGDTGELFF. The chain employs TRBV4-2 and TRBJ2-2, with 7 bases aligning to TRBD2. The V and J ends lost 2 bases and 5 bases, in that order; junction bases with no gene match: 8. This CDR3 is built from 16 residues. Germline V CDR1 and CDR2: LGHNA, YNFKEQ.

The chain is built from TRBV6-1 and TRBJ1-3, with D uncertain. This CDR3 is 15 amino acids long. The ends were cut back, 3 bases at V and 1 base at J, with 10 bases in the middle. Germline-derived CDR1 and CDR2 are MNHNS and SASEGT. The CDR3 is CASSEQTLSGNTIYF. The CDR3 DNA follows: TGTGCCAGCAGTGAGCAGACATTGTCTGGAAACACCATATATTTT.